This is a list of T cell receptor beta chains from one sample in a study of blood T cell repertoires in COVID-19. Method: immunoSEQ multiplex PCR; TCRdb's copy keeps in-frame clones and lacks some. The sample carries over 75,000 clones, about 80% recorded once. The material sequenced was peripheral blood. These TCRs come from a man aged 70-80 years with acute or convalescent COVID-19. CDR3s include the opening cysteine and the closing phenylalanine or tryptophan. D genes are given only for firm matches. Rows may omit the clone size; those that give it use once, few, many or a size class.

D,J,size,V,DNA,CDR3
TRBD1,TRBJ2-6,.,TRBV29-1,TGCAGCGTCGGGACAGGGAGGTCTGGGGCCAACGTCCTGACTTTC,CSVGTGRSGANVLTF
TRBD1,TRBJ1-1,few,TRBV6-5,TGTGCCAGCAGAGTAACAGGGGACACTGAAGCTTTCTTT,CASRVTGDTEAFF
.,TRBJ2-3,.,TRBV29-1,TGCAGCGTTGATGTAGGGGCAAGGTATCAGACAGCGGATACGCAGTATTTT,CSVDVGARYQTADTQYF
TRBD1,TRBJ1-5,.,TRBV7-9,TGTGCCAGCAGCCTGGGACAGGGCCTTCACACCCAGCATTTT,CASSLGQGLHTQHF
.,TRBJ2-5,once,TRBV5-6,TGTGCCAGCAGCCATGAAGAGACCCAGTACTTC,CASSHEETQYF
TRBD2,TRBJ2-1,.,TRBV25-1,TGTGCCAGCAGTCCTGCGGGAGTGTTCGATGAGCAGTTCTTC,CASSPAGVFDEQFF
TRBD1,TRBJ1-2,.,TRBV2,TGTGCCAGCAGTGAGGGCAGGGGGCCTAACTATGGCTACACCTTC,CASSEGRGPNYGYTF
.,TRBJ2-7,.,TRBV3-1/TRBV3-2,TGTGCCAGCAGGCGGGGAACCTACGAGCAGTACTTC,CASRRGTYEQYF
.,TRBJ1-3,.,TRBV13,TGTGCCAGCAGCAAGGGAGTCGCGGCGAGGATTTTT,CASSKGVAARIF
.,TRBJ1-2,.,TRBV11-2,TGTGCCAGCAGCGCTACAGGGTCTAACTATGGCTACACCTTC,CASSATGSNYGYTF
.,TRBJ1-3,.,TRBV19,TGTGCCAGTAGTTCGGGGTTTACTGGAAACACCATATATTTT,CASSSGFTGNTIYF
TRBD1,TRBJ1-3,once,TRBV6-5,TGTGCCGGCAGAGACAGGGTTCTTTGGGACACCATATATTTT,CAGRDRVLWDTIYF
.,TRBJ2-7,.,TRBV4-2,TGTGCCAGCAGCCGTGCCGAGACTACAACCCTTTCGGGGGAGCAGTACTTC,CASSRAETTTLSGEQYF
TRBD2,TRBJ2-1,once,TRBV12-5,TGTGCTAGTGGTTTGTTCTTAGTGCGGGGGATGAGCTCCTACAATGAGCAGTTCTTC,CASGLFLVRGMSSYNEQFF
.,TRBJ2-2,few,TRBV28,TGTGCCAGCCCAATACCCCGGACAAGGAACACCGGGGAGCTGTTTTTT,CASPIPRTRNTGELFF
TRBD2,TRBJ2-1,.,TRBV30,TGTGCCTGGAGTAAAGTAGCGGGGGCCTCCTACAATGAGCAGTTCTTC,CAWSKVAGASYNEQFF
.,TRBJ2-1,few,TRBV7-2,TGTGCCAGCAGCGACCGAGGGGGCAATGAGCAGTTCTTC,CASSDRGGNEQFF
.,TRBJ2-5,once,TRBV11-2,TGTGCCAGCAGCTTAGATCGGGAGACCCAGTACTTC,CASSLDRETQYF
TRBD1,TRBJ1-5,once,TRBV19,TGTGCCAGTAGTGGAGGGACAGATCGTAGCAATCAGCCCCAGCATTTT,CASSGGTDRSNQPQHF
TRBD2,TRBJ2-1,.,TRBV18,TGTGCCAGCTCACCGGGACTAGCGTCTTTCAATGAGCAGTTCTTC,CASSPGLASFNEQFF
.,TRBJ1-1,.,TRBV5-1,TGCGCCAGCAGCTTGTCTTGGCAGGGGTCGAACACTGAAGCTTTCTTT,CASSLSWQGSNTEAFF
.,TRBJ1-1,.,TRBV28,TGTGCCAGCAGTCCAGTAGACTTGAACACTGAAGCTTTCTTT,CASSPVDLNTEAFF
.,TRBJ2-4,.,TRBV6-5,TGTGCCAGCAGTTTAATTTCGGAGGACATTCAGTACTTC,CASSLISEDIQYF
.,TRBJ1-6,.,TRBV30,TGTGCCTGGAGCGATAAGTTCAGCTCCTATAATTCACCCCTCCACTTT,CAWSDKFSSYNSPLHF
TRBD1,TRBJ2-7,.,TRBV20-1,TGCAGTGCTCCAACCGGGACAGCCTCTCTTTTC,CSAPTGTASLF
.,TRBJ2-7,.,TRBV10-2,TGCGCCAGCAGGGGGGGAGCCGGCCTCGAGCAGTACTTC,CASRGGAGLEQYF
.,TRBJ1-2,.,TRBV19,TGTGCCAGTAGTATGCCCCCACAGGATTTGGGCTACACCTTC,CASSMPPQDLGYTF
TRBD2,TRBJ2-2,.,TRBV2,TGTGCCAGCAGTGTTGTGGGGGGGACCGGGGAGCTGTTTTTT,CASSVVGGTGELFF
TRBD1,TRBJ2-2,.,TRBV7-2,TGTGCCAGCAGCGATTCCGGGACAGGGGGAACCGGGGAGCTGTTTTTT,CASSDSGTGGTGELFF
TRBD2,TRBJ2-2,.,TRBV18,TGTGCCAGCTCACCTTTCCAGCGGGAGAACACCGGGGAGCTGTTTTTT,CASSPFQRENTGELFF
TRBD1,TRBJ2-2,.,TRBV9,TGTGCCAGCAGCTCCCGGGACAGACCTGCACTTTCCCTGGGGGTCGGGGAGCTGTTTTTT,CASSSRDRPALSLGVGELFF
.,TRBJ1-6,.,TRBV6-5,TGTGCCAGCAGTTACACACCTCTCCCGGGTTCACCCCTCCACTTT,CASSYTPLPGSPLHF
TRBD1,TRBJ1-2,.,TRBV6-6,TGTGCCAGCAGCCCCGGGACAGTGAAACCCTATGGCTACACCTTC,CASSPGTVKPYGYTF
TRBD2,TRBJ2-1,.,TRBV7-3,TGTGCCAGCAGCTTAAGTCCAGCGGGGAGCTCCTACAATGAGCAGTTCTTC,CASSLSPAGSSYNEQFF
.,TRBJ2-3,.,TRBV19,TGTGCCAGTAGTATCTCTAAATTGTCAGATACGCAGTATTTT,CASSISKLSDTQYF
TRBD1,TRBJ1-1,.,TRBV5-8,TGTGCCAGCAGATTTAGACAGGGAATGAACACTGAAGCTTTCTTT,CASRFRQGMNTEAFF
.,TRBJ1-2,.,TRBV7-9,TGTGCCAGCAGCTTAAATACAGGCTGGAACTATGGCTACACCTTC,CASSLNTGWNYGYTF
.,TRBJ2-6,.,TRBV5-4,TGTGCCAGCAGCTTGGGAGCCTCTTCTGGGGCCAACGTCCTGACTTTC,CASSLGASSGANVLTF
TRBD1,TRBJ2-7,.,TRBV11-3,TGTGCCAGCAGCTATGGACAGGGTGGATACGAGCAGTACTTC,CASSYGQGGYEQYF
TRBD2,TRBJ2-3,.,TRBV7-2,TGTGCCAGCAGCTTAGGTGGAGCGGGCGGGGGGGCCGTAGATACGCAGTATTTT,CASSLGGAGGGAVDTQYF